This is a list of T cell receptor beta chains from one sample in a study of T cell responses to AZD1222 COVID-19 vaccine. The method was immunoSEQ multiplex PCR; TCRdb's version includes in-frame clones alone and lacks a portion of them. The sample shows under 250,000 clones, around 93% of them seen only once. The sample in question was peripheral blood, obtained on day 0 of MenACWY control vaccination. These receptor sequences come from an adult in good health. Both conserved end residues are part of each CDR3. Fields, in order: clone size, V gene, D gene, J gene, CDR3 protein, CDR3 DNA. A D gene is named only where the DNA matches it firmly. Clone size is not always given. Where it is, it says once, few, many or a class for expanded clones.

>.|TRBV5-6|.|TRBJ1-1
CASSSASPEEEEDTEAFF
TGTGCCAGCAGCTCGGCATCTCCCGAAGAGGAGGAGGACACTGAAGCTTTCTTT
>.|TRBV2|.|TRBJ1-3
CASPRSPALPGNTIYF
TGTGCCAGCCCGAGGAGTCCAGCCCTTCCTGGAAACACCATATATTTT
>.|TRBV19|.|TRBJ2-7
CASSIGKGEQYF
TGTGCCAGTAGTATAGGTAAAGGAGAGCAGTACTTC
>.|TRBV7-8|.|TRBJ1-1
CASRVGVNTEAFF
TGTGCCAGCAGAGTGGGGGTGAACACTGAAGCTTTCTTT
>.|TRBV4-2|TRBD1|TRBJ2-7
CASSHQQGEAYEQYF
TGTGCCAGCAGCCACCAACAGGGGGAGGCCTACGAGCAGTACTTC
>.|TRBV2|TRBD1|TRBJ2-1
CASRIDRGSYNEQFF
TGTGCCAGCAGAATCGACAGGGGCTCCTACAATGAGCAGTTCTTC
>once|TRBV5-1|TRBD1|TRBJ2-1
CASSLEALQGAYNEQFF
TGCGCCAGCAGCTTGGAGGCGTTACAGGGGGCCTACAATGAGCAGTTCTTC
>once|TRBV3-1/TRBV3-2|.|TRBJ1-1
CASSQSIRQLEAFF
TGTGCCAGCAGCCAATCTATCCGACAGTTAGAAGCTTTCTTT
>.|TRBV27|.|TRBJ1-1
CASSRPGMNTEAFF
TGTGCCTCATCCCGGCCGGGGATGAACACTGAAGCTTTCTTT
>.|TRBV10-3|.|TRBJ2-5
CAIRDSGGQETQYF
TGTGCCATCAGGGATAGTGGGGGCCAAGAGACCCAGTACTTC
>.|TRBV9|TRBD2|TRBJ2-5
CASSVDLAAGEETQYF
TGTGCCAGCAGCGTAGACCTAGCAGCGGGGGAAGAGACCCAGTACTTC
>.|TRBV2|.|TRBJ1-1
CASRQGTYTEAFF
TGTGCCAGCAGACAGGGCACGTACACTGAAGCTTTCTTT
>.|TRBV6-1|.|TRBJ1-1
CASSDYNRLNTEAFF
TGTGCCAGCAGTGATTACAACAGACTGAACACTGAAGCTTTCTTT